A single T cell receptor beta chain is shown here with its context. The target antigen is unknown. Method: immunoSEQ multiplex PCR; TCRdb's copy keeps in-frame clones and lacks some. The table lists 60,000 to 65,000 clones, more than 85% of them singletons. This record comes from a study of OX40 agonist ivuxolimab in advanced cancers. Study background: Hepatocellular carcinoma, melanoma, renal cell or head and neck cancer was diagnosed in the dose-escalation patients.

Points from the study as a whole: Individuals who were partial responders at 0.1-3.0 mg/kg had clonal expansion that ranked among the lowest.

V was cut by 3 bases and J by 5 bases, with 14 bases left in between. This CDR3 comprises 13 residues. Per the germline V gene, CDR1 is SQVTM and CDR2 is ANQGSEA. This chain joins TRBV29-1 and TRBJ2-7, with D maybe TRBD2 (7 bases). Sequenced material: CD4+ or CD8+ T cells sorted from blood, taken in a trial of the OX40 agonist ivuxolimab. This clonotype was obtained from an adult with an advanced solid tumor such as melanoma, head and neck, liver or kidney cancer. CDR3 DNA: TGCAGCGTTGACGGGGGGCAGTACAACGAGCAGTACTTC. Translated, it gives CSVDGGQYNEQYF.